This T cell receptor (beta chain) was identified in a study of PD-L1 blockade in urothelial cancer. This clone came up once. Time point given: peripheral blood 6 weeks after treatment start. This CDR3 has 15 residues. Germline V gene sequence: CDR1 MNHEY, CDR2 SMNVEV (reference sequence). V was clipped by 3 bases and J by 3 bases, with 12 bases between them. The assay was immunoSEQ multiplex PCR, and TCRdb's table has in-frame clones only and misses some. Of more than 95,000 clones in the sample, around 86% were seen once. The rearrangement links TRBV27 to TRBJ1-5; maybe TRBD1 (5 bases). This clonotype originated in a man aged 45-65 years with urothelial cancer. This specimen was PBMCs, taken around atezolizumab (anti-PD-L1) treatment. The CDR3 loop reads CASSLKGSHNQPQHF. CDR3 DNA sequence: TGTGCCAGCAGTTTGAAGGGGTCCCACAATCAGCCCCAGCATTTT.